Described below is a single T cell receptor beta chain sequence and its context. Study processing details: From reference gene primer amplification, estimates of nucleated cell counts were derived. Some clones are missing from TCRdb's copy, which holds only in-frame ones; the method was immunoSEQ multiplex PCR. Clone size and the V and J calls come from that table; the DNA yielded D and trimming. Of a few hundred thousand clones in the sample, roughly 84% were seen once. This record comes from a study of blood T cell repertoires in COVID-19. From germline, CDR1 is MNHEY and CDR2 SVGEGT. V was trimmed by 2 bases and J by 2 bases, leaving 22 bases between them. The CDR3 spans 18 residues.

V usage is TRBV6-2 or TRBV6-3 and J usage is TRBJ2-7; a weak D match, TRBD2 (7 bases). The sequencing input was peripheral blood. This receptor was taken from a woman aged 25 to 45 who had recovered from COVID-19. The CDR3 region has the DNA TGTGCCAGCAGTTACGGGGGGGGTCTTTCGGGACACACCTACGAGCAGTACTTC. It yields the protein CASSYGGGLSGHTYEQYF.